This T cell receptor (beta chain) was captured in a study of chemoradiotherapy in HPV16-positive cancers. Study-level information: Candidate HPV-specific clones and shared TCR motifs came from two HPV16-positive patients.

Profiled with immunoSEQ multiplex PCR; TCRdb holds only in-frame clones, not every one. The sample shows approximately 9,600 clones, 80% to 85% of them seen only once. Trimming shortened V by 5 bases and J by 0 bases, and 7 bases separated the two germline ends. CDR1 SNHLY and CDR2 FYNNEI come from the germline V gene. The CDR3 has 14 residues. The rearrangement joins TRBV2 to TRBJ1-4; D is undetermined. The TCR comes from a human donor with HPV-associated anogenital cancer. The material sequenced was tumor tissue, taken from a patient who underwent chemoradiotherapy. In DNA, the CDR3 is TGTGCCAGCAGTCTCATTGCAACTAATGAAAAACTGTTTTTT. It codes for CASSLIATNEKLFF.